The entry below describes one T cell receptor beta chain. Its antigen is as yet unknown. The immunoSEQ assay was version 4, run in survey mode. The method was immunoSEQ multiplex PCR; TCRdb's version includes in-frame clones alone and lacks a portion of them. The sample has 24,000 or so clones; over 65% are singletons. These data come from a study of persistence of HIV-infected CD4 T cells. At the level of the study: Up to 180 mL blood was drawn at multiple time points; a couple of donors had single-time leukapheresis.

Whole-study findings and limits: Within sorted populations, more oligoclonal TCRs accompanied more oligoclonal proviruses. Compared with CD3/CD28-stimulated cells, CMV- and Gag-responding cells showed lower TCRbeta richness.

Overlapping HIV-1 Gag 15-mer peptides at around 1 ug per peptide per mL were used. Sorting selected CD4+ T cells upregulating both CD40 ligand and CD69. Donors were HIV-1-infected adults who began suppressive ART during chronic infection. The CDR3 extends over 13 amino acids. Germline V gene sequence: CDR1 MNHEY, CDR2 SVGAGI. Deletions cut 8 bases from V and 2 bases from J, with 13 bases between. This material consisted of CD4+ T cells sorted from PBMCs after approximately 19-hour stimulation, taken from a patient who received antiretroviral therapy. The chain recombines TRBV6-5 with TRBJ2-7; D is perhaps TRBD1 (6 bases). The sequence derives from an adult man with HIV who was CMV-seropositive. The CDR3 nucleotides are TGTGCCAGCTCCCAACAGGGAACCTACGAGCAGTACTTC. It translates to CASSQQGTYEQYF.